The source of this TCR beta chain is a study of somatic mutations in cytotoxic T cells in rheumatoid arthritis. As for the study in general: Immediately following diagnosis and ahead of any treatment, patient blood (approximately 30 ml EDTA) was drawn. Flow-sorting brought some V beta antibody-stained T-cell populations to nearly 100% purity, V beta1+ cells sequenced for TCRB among them.

Study-wide results and caveats: Within 8 of 65 patients, the single biggest CD8+ clone made up more than 20% of CD8+ cells.

This clone showed up just once. The antigen is unknown. CD4+ cells and CD8+ cells were each obtained through positive magnetic bead selection, and their purity was assessed by flow cytometry. Trimming cost V 4 bases and J 6 bases, with 15 bases left between them. From germline, CDR1 is SEHNR and CDR2 FQNEAQ (reference sequence). This CDR3 is built from 14 residues. Sequencing was performed with immunoSEQ multiplex PCR; in TCRdb, only in-frame clones are kept and a portion is missing. The table lists about 23,000 clones, roughly 80% of them singletons. This chain connects TRBV7-9 to TRBJ1-2; TRBD1 is a possible D gene (6 bases). The sequence was obtained from an adult with rheumatoid arthritis. Sequenced sample: CD8+ T cells sorted from blood. CDR3 amino acids: CASSYPGGLDGYTF. The CDR3 DNA sequence: TGTGCCAGCAGCTATCCGGGGGGGCTGGATGGCTACACCTTC.